This T cell receptor beta chain was retrieved from a study of radiation and T cells in renal cell carcinoma. Study results and caveats: In blood, top tumor clones expanded by 2 weeks, shrinking by 4.

Some clones are missing from TCRdb's copy, which holds only in-frame ones; the method was immunoSEQ multiplex PCR. The sample holds roughly 160,000 clones; about nine tenths are singletons and the top ten take 11%. Note on this clone: Its target is not known.

Time point indicated: blood 4 weeks post-SBRT, at nephrectomy. Treatment noted: 15 Gy SBRT to primary tumor, nephrectomy 4 weeks later. Nephrectomy followed 15 Gy stereotactic body radiation by 4 weeks. Blood was sampled at baseline, 2 weeks and 4 weeks after SBRT. The input for sequencing was blood, taken from a patient whose treatment included radiotherapy and nephrectomy. The receptor was derived from a woman aged 45-65 years with renal cell carcinoma.

The CDR3 nucleotides read TGTGCCAGCAGCGACCCGCAGGAAAGGACTTCAGATACGCAGTATTTT. It encodes CASSDPQERTSDTQYF. The rearrangement uses TRBV9 and TRBJ2-3; D is perhaps TRBD2 (5 bases). Germline-derived CDR1 and CDR2 are SGDLS and YYNGEE. The CDR3 runs to 16 residues. V was pared by 3 bases and J by 4 bases, with 18 bases between.